This T cell receptor beta chain was sequenced for a study of cytomegalovirus exposure and HLA in healthy donors. General study points: As was reported, the HLA-A and HLA-B alleles of most subjects were accurately predicted from TCR beta sequences.

Details on this clone: Its antigen remains unidentified.

The PCR had 60 Vbeta and 13 Jbeta primers. Sequenced by immunoSEQ multiplex PCR; TCRdb stores in-frame clones only, minus some. With about 52,000 clones in the sample, the ten largest clones hold roughly 12%. Among the donors, all were healthy bone marrow donors. The source of this sequence is a woman in her sixties or seventies in good health and CMV-seropositive. The specimen was PBMCs.

The CDR3 loop reads CAISEGHSQPQHF. CDR3 sequence (DNA): TGTGCCATCAGCGAGGGACATTCCCAGCCCCAGCATTTT. The chain recombines TRBV10-3 with TRBJ1-5; D is perhaps TRBD1 (6 bases). CDR1 and CDR2 from the germline V gene are ENHRY and SYGVKD. The CDR3 is 13 residues long. The germline V and J ends were trimmed by 6 bases and 7 bases, with 13 bases remaining between them.